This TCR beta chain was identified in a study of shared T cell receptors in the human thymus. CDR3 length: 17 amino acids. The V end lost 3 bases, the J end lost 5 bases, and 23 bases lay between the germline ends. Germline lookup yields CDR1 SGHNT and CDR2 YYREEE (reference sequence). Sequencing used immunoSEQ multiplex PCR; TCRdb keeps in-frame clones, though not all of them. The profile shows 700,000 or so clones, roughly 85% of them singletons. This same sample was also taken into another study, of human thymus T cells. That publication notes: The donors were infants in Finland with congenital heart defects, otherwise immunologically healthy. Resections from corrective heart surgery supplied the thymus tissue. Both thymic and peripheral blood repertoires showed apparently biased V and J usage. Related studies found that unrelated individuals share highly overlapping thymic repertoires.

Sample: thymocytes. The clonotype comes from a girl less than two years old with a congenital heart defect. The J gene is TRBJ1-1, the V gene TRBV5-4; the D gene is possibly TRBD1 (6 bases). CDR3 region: CASSSKRPGGAWTEAFF. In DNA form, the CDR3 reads TGTGCCAGCAGCTCAAAACGCCCCGGGGGGGCGTGGACTGAAGCTTTCTTT. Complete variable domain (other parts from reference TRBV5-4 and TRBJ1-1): ETGVTQSPTHLIKTRGQQVTLRCSSQSGHNTVSWYQQALGQGPQFIFQYYREEENGRGNFPPRFSGLQFPNYSSELNVNALELDDSALYLCASSSKRPGGAWTEAFFGQGTRLTVV.